This TCR beta chain stems from a study of cytotoxic CD8 clonotypes in ibrutinib-treated CLL. Only in-frame clones appear in the TCRdb table, and some are missing; sequencing was by immunoSEQ multiplex PCR. The sample has just over 200,000 clones, nearly 80% seen once. Deletions cut 1 base from V and 0 bases from J, with 8 bases between. Germline CDR1 and CDR2: SGHRS and YFSETQ. The CDR3 sequence is 14 residues long. The receptor's source is a human donor with chronic lymphocytic leukemia. The chain is built from TRBV5-1 and TRBJ2-7, with TRBD2 as a possible D gene (6 bases). The sequencing here drew on PBMCs, taken after 12 months of ibrutinib treatment. This CDR3 is CASSLMEGSYEQYF. The DNA for the CDR3 is TGCGCCAGCAGCTTGATGGAGGGCTCCTACGAGCAGTACTTC.